This entry lists 8 T cell receptor beta chains sequenced from one sample in a study of blood T cell repertoires in COVID-19. The protocol was immunoSEQ multiplex PCR, while the TCRdb copy is restricted to in-frame clones and leaves out a portion. The sample contains fewer than 350,000 clones, 75% to 90% of which appear only once. Source material: PBMCs or T cells enriched from blood (not recorded which). These TCRs come from a woman aged 40 to 50 who had recovered from COVID-19.

The CDR3, as DNA: TGCGCCAGCAGCTTGGGGGGCAGCAATCAGCCCCAGCATTTT. Residues: CASSLGGSNQPQHF. This chain links TRBV5-1 with TRBJ1-5, with D possibly TRBD1 on 5 matching bases. Germline-derived CDR1 and CDR2 are SGHRS and YFSETQ. The V end lost 0 bases, the J end lost 1 base, and 5 bases lay between the germline ends. The CDR3 consists of 14 residues.

This clone was detected only once. The V and J genes are TRBV7-9 and TRBJ1-3; TRBD1 might be the D (5 bases). The CDR3 extends over 15 amino acids. Germline-derived CDR1 and CDR2 are SEHNR and FQNEAQ (reference sequence). The V end lost 5 bases, the J end lost 0 bases, and 11 bases lay between the germline ends. CDR3 nucleotide sequence: TGTGCCAGCAGCATGACAGCGATCTCTGGAAACACCATATATTTT. This encodes CASSMTAISGNTIYF.

The CDR3 DNA is TGTGCCAGCTCACTACAAAAGGACAGAGAAGCTTTCTTT. This gives the protein CASSLQKDREAFF. The V and J genes are TRBV18 and TRBJ1-1; TRBD1 might be the D (6 bases). V was pared by 4 bases and J by 8 bases, with 14 bases between. Germline loops: CDR1 KGHSH, CDR2 LQKENI. The CDR3 is 13 amino acids.

This clone was picked up a small number of times. Other DNA sequences in the same sample also yield this CDR3. The rearrangement links TRBV30 to TRBJ1-2; TRBD1 is a possible D gene (6 bases). This CDR3 contains 13 residues. Deletions cut 3 bases from V and 7 bases from J, with 15 bases between. The V gene's germline CDR1 is GTSNPN and CDR2 SVGIG (reference sequence). The CDR3 region is CAWSPRRGSGYTF. As DNA, the CDR3 is TGTGCCTGGAGCCCCCGCAGGGGTAGTGGCTACACCTTC.

The V and J genes are TRBV9 and TRBJ1-2; 7 nucleotides match TRBD1. CDR3 length equals 13 residues. Trimming at V came to 4 bases and at J to 5 bases, leaving 5 bases not matched to a gene. The germline gives CDR1 SGDLS, CDR2 YYNGEE. The CDR3 DNA reads as TGTGCCAGCAGCTATGGACAGGAGTATGGCTACACCTTC. It codes for CASSYGQEYGYTF. The full variable domain, its missing parts supplied by reference TRBV9 and TRBJ1-2, is DSGVTQTPKHLITATGQRVTLRCSPRSGDLSVYWYQQSLDQGLQFLIQYYNGEERAKGNILERFSAQQFPDLHSELNLSSLELGDSALYFCASSYGQEYGYTFGSGTRLTVV.

Of note for this clone: At the DNA level, this CDR3 is encoded by other sequences in the same sample as well. The CDR3 sequence: CASSLQGADYGYTF. The CDR3 bases are TGTGCCAGCTCACTACAGGGGGCAGACTATGGCTACACCTTC. The chain carries TRBV18 and TRBJ1-2; 9 nucleotides line up with TRBD1. This CDR3 contains 14 residues. The germline gives CDR1 KGHSH, CDR2 LQKENI. Losses at the gene ends were 4 bases for V and 3 bases for J; bases not matched to a gene: 3.

This chain links TRBV6-5 with TRBJ1-1; 7 bases align to TRBD1. In germline, CDR1 is MNHEY, CDR2 SVGAGI. The CDR3 length is 14 residues. V trimming: 2 bases; J trimming: 5 bases; junction bases outside the gene matches: 5. The CDR3 DNA follows: TGTGCCAGCAGTTACGAACAGGGGATGACTGAAGCTTTCTTT. Translated, it gives CASSYEQGMTEAFF.

The chain has TRBV7-2 and TRBJ2-1; 9 bases line up with TRBD2. Germline V gene sequence: CDR1 SGHTA, CDR2 FQGNSA. With 5 bases clipped from V and 6 bases from J, the junction kept 11 bases outside the gene matches. The CDR3 is 16 amino acids. CDR3 region: CASSPDWAGGSNEQFF. For the CDR3, the DNA is TGTGCCAGCAGCCCTGACTGGGCGGGAGGGAGCAATGAGCAGTTCTTC.